This TCR beta chain was recovered during a study of T cell responses to AZD1222 COVID-19 vaccine (dated by TCRdb to about 2021). Study-level background: A total of roughly 240 trial participants underwent TCR sequencing, of whom about 200 received two doses of AZD1222 and around 25 received two doses of the MenACWY control vaccine. Trial participants were enrolled by age into subgroups of 18-55, 56-69 and 70-plus years, and roughly 160, 29 and 62 TCR-sequenced participants, respectively, were included in these subgroups. What the research found in general, with its limitations: Only a handful of AZD1222 recipients were SARS-CoV-2 seropositive at baseline, limiting conclusions about previously exposed vaccinees. After two AZD1222 doses, spike-specific TCR breadth and depth were significantly higher than at day 0 and than in MenACWY recipients. No day 14 peak-response samples were available, so repertoires were characterized only after the peak T cell response. The 56-69-year group was small, and its depth increase did not reach significance, likely because of low power. The whole spike protein was spanned by vaccine-associated CD4 TCRs, and dominant responses were seen in regions 160-218 and 743-854. Reportedly, close to half of the unique spike-specific TCRs recognized epitopes lying outside the regions that are mutated in the B.1.351 and B.1.1.7 variants. Participants were mostly white British and included more females than males, and it was suggested by the authors that clonal diversity may have been underestimated.

Inclusive of the bounding cysteine and phenylalanine, the CDR3 is 16 residues long. Only the CDR3 region is kept as DNA, spanning 48 bases read in frame from base 1. V is clipped by 1 base and J by 0 bases, and the sequence between their germline boundaries is 11 bases long. The germline V gene yields SGHRS for CDR1 and YFSETQ for CDR2. In light of the paper, this sample's time point label describes: baseline before first vaccination. The sample's treatment or condition, from its label and the paper: meningococcal conjugate vaccine given as trial control. Samples from vaccinated people were obtained from the UK trials COV001 and COV002, which included a single-blind randomized controlled phase 2/3 trial of AZD1222 (ChAdOx1 nCoV-19) in healthy adults. For TCRbeta chain sequencing, PBMC samples were collected from trial participants at day 0 and at day 28 after the second dose. The CDR3 regions of human TCRbeta chains were subjected to immunosequencing. In the paper's pipeline: TCRs in the repertoires were matched against a reference library of SARS-CoV-2-specific TCRs that had been generated with the MIRA antigen-specificity platform. Breadth was defined as the fraction of unique TCRs that were SARS-CoV-2-associated. Depth was defined as the fraction of total T cells that were SARS-CoV-2-associated. Using the MIRA data, every spike-specific TCR was mapped to the spike region that the TCR reacted to and assigned to either a CD4 or a CD8 class. Log10-transformed breadth and depth values were compared by one-way ANOVA with Sidak's multiple comparisons tests. Imported from immuneACCESS, the table was reduced by TCRdb to in-frame sequences with V and J called. These copies leave out some clones; in studies compared against another copy, an unresolved V gene accounts for under half, and the cause of the remainder is not known. V, J and clone size are taken as reported in that table, and D and trimming were inferred from the DNA itself. A total of 45,000 to 55,000 clones appear in this sample, more than 60% of them only once. The ten top clones hold 20% to 25% of the sample.

In regard to this clone: The antigen it recognizes is unknown. Base-call qualities are not available, and no considerably larger clone is one nucleotide away.

The sequence was collected from an adult in good health. The sample here was peripheral blood, taken on day 0 of MenACWY control vaccination. In this chain, TRBV5-1 is recombined with TRBJ1-5; no D gene can be assigned with confidence. The CDR3 amino acid sequence is: CASSLSLQNSNQPQHF. The bases are TGCGCCAGCAGCTTGTCGTTACAGAATAGCAATCAGCCCCAGCATTTT.